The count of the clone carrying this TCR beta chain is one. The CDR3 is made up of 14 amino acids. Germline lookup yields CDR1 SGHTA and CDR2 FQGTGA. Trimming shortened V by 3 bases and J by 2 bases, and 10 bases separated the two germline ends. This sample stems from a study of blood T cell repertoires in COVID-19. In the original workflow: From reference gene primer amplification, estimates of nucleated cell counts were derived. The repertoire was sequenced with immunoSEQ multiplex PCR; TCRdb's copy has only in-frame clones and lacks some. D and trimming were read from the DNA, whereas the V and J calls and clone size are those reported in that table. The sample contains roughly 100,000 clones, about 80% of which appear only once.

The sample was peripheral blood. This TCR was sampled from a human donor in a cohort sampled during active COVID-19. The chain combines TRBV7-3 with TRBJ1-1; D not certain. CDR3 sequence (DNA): TGTGCCAGCAGCTTGTCGACGGGAAACACTGAAGCTTTCTTT. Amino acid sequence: CASSLSTGNTEAFF.